These T cell receptor beta chains were read from a single sample in a study of OX40 agonist ivuxolimab in advanced cancers. The method was immunoSEQ multiplex PCR; TCRdb's version includes in-frame clones alone and lacks a portion of them. The data show tens of thousands of clones, with over 80% seen just once and approximately 0.5% held by the top ten. The sample in question was CD4+ or CD8+ T cells sorted from blood, obtained in a trial of the OX40 agonist ivuxolimab. The receptors were sampled from an adult with an advanced solid tumor such as melanoma, head and neck, liver or kidney cancer. The CDR3 runs from the conserved cysteine through the conserved F or W. A D gene is named only where the DNA matches it firmly. Not all rows give a size; the values are once, few, many and, for expanded clones, a class.

D gene	V gene	clone size	J gene	CDR3 DNA	CDR3 protein
TRBD1	TRBV6-1	.	TRBJ2-7	TGTGCCAGCAGGAGGACAGGGGGCCCCTACGAGCAGTACTTC	CASRRTGGPYEQYF
.	TRBV6-1	.	TRBJ1-5	TGTGCCAGCCTGGACTACCCGGTGGGCAATCAGCCCCAGCATTTT	CASLDYPVGNQPQHF
.	TRBV30	.	TRBJ2-2	TGTGCCTGGAGTAACGACGGCCGAATATTCCGGGAGCTGTTTTTT	CAWSNDGRIFRELFF
.	TRBV4-1	.	TRBJ1-3	TGCGCCAGCAGCCAAAGAATCGGAAACACCATATATTTT	CASSQRIGNTIYF
.	TRBV6-5	few	TRBJ2-4	TGTGCCAGCAGGGAAGCAGAAATTCAGTACTTC	CASREAEIQYF
TRBD2	TRBV19	.	TRBJ2-7	TGTGCCAGTAGTACCGGGACTAGCGGGAGAAGCCCCTACGAGCAGTACTTC	CASSTGTSGRSPYEQYF
.	TRBV19	.	TRBJ1-2	TGTGCCAGTAGAACCACTCAGACAGCTAACTATGGCTACACCTTC	CASRTTQTANYGYTF
.	TRBV14	.	TRBJ1-6	TGTGCCAGCAGCCCCGGGGGCAGGAGAGGTTCACCCCTCCACTTT	CASSPGGRRGSPLHF
TRBD2	TRBV14	.	TRBJ2-1	TGTGCCAGCAGCCCTGGGACTAGCGGTAGGAGGAATGAGCAGTTCTTC	CASSPGTSGRRNEQFF
TRBD2	TRBV28	.	TRBJ2-2	TGTGCCAGCAGTTTGGCGGGAGGGCCGGGGGCCGGGGAGCTGTTTTTT	CASSLAGGPGAGELFF
.	TRBV9	.	TRBJ2-1	TGTGCCAGCAGCCTAGGACTCATAGGGTATGAGCAGTTCTTC	CASSLGLIGYEQFF
.	TRBV5-4	.	TRBJ2-6	TGTGCCAGCAGCGTGGGACCGAACTCTGGGGCCAACGTCCTGACTTTC	CASSVGPNSGANVLTF
TRBD1	TRBV19	.	TRBJ2-3	TGTGCCAGTAGTCCGGGACAGGGCTATTCAGATACGCAGTATTTT	CASSPGQGYSDTQYF
.	TRBV19	.	TRBJ2-5	TGTGCCAGTAGTATGTCAGGGGCGATCGAGACCCAGTACTTC	CASSMSGAIETQYF
.	TRBV5-4	.	TRBJ2-1	TGTGCCAGCAGCTTGCCTACTGACAATGAGCAGTTCTTC	CASSLPTDNEQFF
TRBD1	TRBV5-1	.	TRBJ1-4	TGCGCCAGCAGCCTGACAGGGTTTACTAATGAAAAACTGTTTTTT	CASSLTGFTNEKLFF
.	TRBV13	.	TRBJ2-6	TGTGCCAGCAGCCTACAGGGTGGTGGGGCCAACGTCCTGACTTTC	CASSLQGGGANVLTF
.	TRBV2	.	TRBJ1-5	TGTGCCAGCAGTGAAGCGCTGACCCCCCAGCCCCAGCATTTT	CASSEALTPQPQHF
.	TRBV7-2	.	TRBJ2-3	TGTGCCAGCAGCTTAGGTCAACTCCGGGCGTGGGGGAGAACAGATACGCAGTATTTT	CASSLGQLRAWGRTDTQYF
.	TRBV5-4	.	TRBJ2-7	TGTGCCAGCAGCTTCGAGGGCGCTACCACCCCATACGAGCAGTACTTC	CASSFEGATTPYEQYF
.	TRBV5-1	.	TRBJ2-1	TGCGCCAGCAGCTTGGTGAGGGGCAATGAGCAGTTCTTC	CASSLVRGNEQFF
TRBD1	TRBV4-1	.	TRBJ2-7	TGCGCCAGCAGCCAAGTGGGGACAGGGCTGGGGGAGCAGTACTTC	CASSQVGTGLGEQYF
TRBD2	TRBV2	.	TRBJ2-3	TGTGCCAGCAGCAATAGCGGGACGCGCACAGATACGCAGTATTTT	CASSNSGTRTDTQYF
.	TRBV5-1	.	TRBJ1-1	TGCGCCAGCAGGCCCGCCGGCATGAACACTGAAGCTTTCTTT	CASRPAGMNTEAFF
.	TRBV30	.	TRBJ2-3	TGTGCCTGGAGTCAGGCGCGGGGCCTTAGCACAGATACGCAGTATTTT	CAWSQARGLSTDTQYF
.	TRBV28	.	TRBJ2-3	TGTGCCAGCAGTTTCGAGGGGCGCGGAACAGATACGCAGTATTTT	CASSFEGRGTDTQYF
.	TRBV5-1	.	TRBJ2-5	TGCGCCAGCAGCCAGTACAGCGGACAAGAGACCCAGTACTTC	CASSQYSGQETQYF
.	TRBV28	.	TRBJ1-2	TGTGCCAGCAGTTTAGAGGGAGTCTATGGCTACACCTTC	CASSLEGVYGYTF
TRBD2	TRBV5-1	once	TRBJ2-7	TGCGCCAGCAGCGCCGGGACTAGGGAAGCCGAGCAGTACTTC	CASSAGTREAEQYF
.	TRBV2	.	TRBJ2-5	TGTGCCAGCAGAGGCTTCCGGGGGCCGGAGAGCCAGTACTTC	CASRGFRGPESQYF
.	TRBV19	.	TRBJ2-1	TGTGCCAGTAGTATAGATCGTCTCGCTGGTGATGAGCAGTTCTTC	CASSIDRLAGDEQFF
.	TRBV5-1	.	TRBJ2-1	TGCGCCAGCAGCTTTATCTCCTACAATGAGCAGTTCTTC	CASSFISYNEQFF
.	TRBV5-1	.	TRBJ2-3	TGCGCCAGCAGCTTGTACCTGGCGGTCCAGGATACGCAGTATTTT	CASSLYLAVQDTQYF
.	TRBV30	.	TRBJ2-7	TGTGCCCGCGGGGCGGGCTACGAGCAGTACTTC	CARGAGYEQYF
.	TRBV28	.	TRBJ1-3	TGTGCCAGCAGTTCGGACTGGGGAGGAAACACCATATATTTT	CASSSDWGGNTIYF
TRBD2	TRBV11-2	.	TRBJ2-7	TGTGCCAGCAGCTTAGGGTTGGGGACTAGCGACGCCCACGAGCAGTACTTC	CASSLGLGTSDAHEQYF
.	TRBV11-3	.	TRBJ2-5	TGTGCCAGCAGCCCGGACGAGACCCAGTACTTC	CASSPDETQYF
TRBD2	TRBV5-1	.	TRBJ2-1	TGCGCCAGCAGCTTGACTAGCGGGAGGGGTCGTGAGCAGTTCTTC	CASSLTSGRGREQFF
.	TRBV5-1	.	TRBJ2-5	TGCGCCAGCAGCCGACAGTACAAAGAGACCCAGTACTTC	CASSRQYKETQYF
TRBD2	TRBV5-1	once	TRBJ2-1	TGCGCCAGCAGCGGACTAGCTCACAATGAGCAGTTCTTC	CASSGLAHNEQFF
.	TRBV10-3	.	TRBJ1-1	TGTGCCATCAGTGAGTCAGGCGTTAGAGCTTTCTTT	CAISESGVRAFF
TRBD2	TRBV5-1	.	TRBJ2-3	TGCGCCAGCAGCTTTCGGGAGGCCAGGGATACGCAGTATTTT	CASSFREARDTQYF
.	TRBV27	.	TRBJ1-1	TGTGCCAGCAGCCCCCGCTCAGGGCGCACTGAAGCTTTCTTT	CASSPRSGRTEAFF
.	TRBV9	.	TRBJ2-2	TGTGCCAGCAGCGTAGTGCCGGGGGCCGGGGAGCTGTTTTTT	CASSVVPGAGELFF
TRBD2	TRBV6-5	.	TRBJ2-2	TGTGCCAGCACTGGACTAGCGGGAACCGGGGAGCTGTTTTTT	CASTGLAGTGELFF
TRBD1	TRBV6-5	.	TRBJ2-7	TGTGCCACCCGGGACAGCCCCTCATACGAGCAGTACTTC	CATRDSPSYEQYF
TRBD1	TRBV10-3	few	TRBJ2-1	TGTGCCATCTCCCGCGGACAGGGGGCCAACAATGAGCAGTTCTTC	CAISRGQGANNEQFF
.	TRBV10-3	.	TRBJ2-1	TGTGCCATCAAGAACCGGGACTCCCCGACGGGTGAGCAGTTCTTC	CAIKNRDSPTGEQFF
.	TRBV6-1	.	TRBJ2-7	TGTGCCAGCAGTGAAGGGGGGCGCGAGCAGTACTTC	CASSEGGREQYF
.	TRBV4-1	.	TRBJ2-7	TGCGCCAGCAGCCAAGCCCCGGGGTGGATCGAGCAGTACTTC	CASSQAPGWIEQYF
.	TRBV9	.	TRBJ1-1	TGTGCCAGCAGCGCCGGCGGGCGTTTTGGGAACACTGAAGCTTTCTTT	CASSAGGRFGNTEAFF
TRBD2	TRBV14	.	TRBJ2-5	TGTGCCAGCAGCCCACGACTAGCGGGAGTGGGAGAGACCCAGTACTTC	CASSPRLAGVGETQYF
TRBD2	TRBV10-3	few	TRBJ2-7	TGTGCCATCACGGGCGGGAGGTCTAGCCCCTACGAGCAGTACTTC	CAITGGRSSPYEQYF
.	TRBV5-1	.	TRBJ2-1	TGCGCCAGCAGCTTGGGTGGTGGGCAGTACAATGAGCAGTTCTTC	CASSLGGGQYNEQFF
.	TRBV5-1	few	TRBJ1-1	TGCGCCAGCAGCTTGGGCAGGAACACTGAAGCTTTCTTT	CASSLGRNTEAFF